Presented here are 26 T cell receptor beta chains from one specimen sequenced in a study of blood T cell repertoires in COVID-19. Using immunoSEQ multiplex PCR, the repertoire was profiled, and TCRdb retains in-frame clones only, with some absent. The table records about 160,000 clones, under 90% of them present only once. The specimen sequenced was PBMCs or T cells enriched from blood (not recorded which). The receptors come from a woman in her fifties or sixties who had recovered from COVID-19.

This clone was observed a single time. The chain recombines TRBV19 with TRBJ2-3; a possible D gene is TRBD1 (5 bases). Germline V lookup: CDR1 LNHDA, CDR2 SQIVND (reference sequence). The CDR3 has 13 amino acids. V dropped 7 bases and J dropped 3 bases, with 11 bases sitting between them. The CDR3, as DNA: TGTGCCAGTAAAAAGGGGCGGACAGATACGCAGTATTTT. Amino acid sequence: CASKKGRTDTQYF.

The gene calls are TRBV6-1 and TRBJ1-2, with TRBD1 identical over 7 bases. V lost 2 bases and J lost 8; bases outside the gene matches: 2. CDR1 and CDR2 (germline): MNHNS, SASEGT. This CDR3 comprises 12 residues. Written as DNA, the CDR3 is TGTGCCAGCAGTGAATACAGGGGCGGCTACACCTTC. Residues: CASSEYRGGYTF.

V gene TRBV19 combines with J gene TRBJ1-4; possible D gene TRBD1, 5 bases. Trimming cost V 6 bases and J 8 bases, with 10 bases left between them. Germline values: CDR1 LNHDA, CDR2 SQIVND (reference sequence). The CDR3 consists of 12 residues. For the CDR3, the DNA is TGTGCCAGTAGCAGGGTGAGGGAAAAACTGTTTTTT. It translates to CASSRVREKLFF.

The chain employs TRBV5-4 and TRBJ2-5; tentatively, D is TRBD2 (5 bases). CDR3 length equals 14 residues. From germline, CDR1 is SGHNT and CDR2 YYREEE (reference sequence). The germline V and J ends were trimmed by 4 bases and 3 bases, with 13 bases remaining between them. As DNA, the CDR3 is TGTGCCAGCAGCCAGGAGGCAGCCAAAGAGACCCAGTACTTC. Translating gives CASSQEAAKETQYF.

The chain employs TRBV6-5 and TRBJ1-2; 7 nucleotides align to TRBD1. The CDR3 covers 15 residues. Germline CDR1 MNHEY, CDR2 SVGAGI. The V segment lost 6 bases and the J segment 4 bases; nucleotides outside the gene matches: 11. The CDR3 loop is CASRRDRDGAYGYTF. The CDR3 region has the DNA TGTGCCAGCAGGCGAGACAGGGACGGCGCCTATGGCTACACCTTC.

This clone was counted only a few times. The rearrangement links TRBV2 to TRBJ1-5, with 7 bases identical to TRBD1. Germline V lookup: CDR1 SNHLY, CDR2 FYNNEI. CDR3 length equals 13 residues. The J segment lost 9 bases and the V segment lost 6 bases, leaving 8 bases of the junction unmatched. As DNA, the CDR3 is TGTGCCAGCAGCAACCAGGGGGTGCCGCCCCAGCATTTT. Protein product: CASSNQGVPPQHF.

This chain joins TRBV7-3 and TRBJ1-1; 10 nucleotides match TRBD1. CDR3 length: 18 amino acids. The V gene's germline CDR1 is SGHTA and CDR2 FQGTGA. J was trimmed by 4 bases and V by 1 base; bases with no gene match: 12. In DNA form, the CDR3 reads TGTGCCAGCAGCTTAAGGGCCACCTCCGGGACAGGGGCCACTGAAGCTTTCTTT. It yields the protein CASSLRATSGTGATEAFF.

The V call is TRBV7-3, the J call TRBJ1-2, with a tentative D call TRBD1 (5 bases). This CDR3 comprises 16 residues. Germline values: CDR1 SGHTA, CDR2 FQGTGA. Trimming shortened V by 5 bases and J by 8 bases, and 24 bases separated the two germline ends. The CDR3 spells CASSPGVNRGLSGYTF. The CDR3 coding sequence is TGTGCCAGCAGCCCGGGGGTGAATCGGGGTCTTTCGGGCTACACCTTC.

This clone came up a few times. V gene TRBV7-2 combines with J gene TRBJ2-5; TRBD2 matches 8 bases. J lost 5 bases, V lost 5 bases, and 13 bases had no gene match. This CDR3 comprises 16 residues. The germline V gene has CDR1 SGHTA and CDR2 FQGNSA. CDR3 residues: CASSPNRGGAWETQYF. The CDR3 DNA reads TGTGCCAGCAGCCCCAATCGGGGGGGGGCCTGGGAGACCCAGTACTTC.

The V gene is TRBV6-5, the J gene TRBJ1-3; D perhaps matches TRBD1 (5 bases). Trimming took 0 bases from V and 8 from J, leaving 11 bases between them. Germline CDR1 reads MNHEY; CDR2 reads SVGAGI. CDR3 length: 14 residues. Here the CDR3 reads CASSYSNQGDTIYF. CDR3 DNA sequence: TGTGCCAGCAGTTACTCGAACCAGGGTGACACCATATATTTT.

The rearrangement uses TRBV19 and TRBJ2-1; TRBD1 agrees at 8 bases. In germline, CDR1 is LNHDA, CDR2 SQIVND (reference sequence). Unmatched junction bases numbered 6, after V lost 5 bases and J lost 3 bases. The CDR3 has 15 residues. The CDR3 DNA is TGTGCCAGTAGTGACAGGGGACCGCGCTACAATGAGCAGTTCTTC. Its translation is CASSDRGPRYNEQFF.

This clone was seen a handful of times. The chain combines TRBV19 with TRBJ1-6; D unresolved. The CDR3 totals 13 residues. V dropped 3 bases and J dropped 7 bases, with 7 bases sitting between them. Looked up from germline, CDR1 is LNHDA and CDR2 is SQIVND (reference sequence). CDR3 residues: CASSMARNSPLHF. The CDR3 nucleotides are TGTGCCAGTAGTATGGCCAGAAATTCACCCCTCCACTTT.

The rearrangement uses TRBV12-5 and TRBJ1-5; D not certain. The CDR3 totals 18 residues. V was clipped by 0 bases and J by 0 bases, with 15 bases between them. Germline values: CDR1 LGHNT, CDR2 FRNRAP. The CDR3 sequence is CASGLVLSGSGSNQPQHF. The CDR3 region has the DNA TGTGCTAGTGGTTTGGTACTGTCGGGTAGCGGTAGCAATCAGCCCCAGCATTTT.

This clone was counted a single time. CDR3 in amino acids: CASSEASGNTGELFF. CDR3 DNA sequence: TGTGCCAGCAGCGAGGCTAGCGGGAACACCGGGGAGCTGTTTTTT. The rearrangement links TRBV9 to TRBJ2-2; 7 bases agree with TRBD2. Per germline, CDR1 SGDLS and CDR2 YYNGEE. The CDR3 spans 15 residues. With 3 bases clipped from V and 1 base from J, the junction kept 3 bases outside the gene matches.

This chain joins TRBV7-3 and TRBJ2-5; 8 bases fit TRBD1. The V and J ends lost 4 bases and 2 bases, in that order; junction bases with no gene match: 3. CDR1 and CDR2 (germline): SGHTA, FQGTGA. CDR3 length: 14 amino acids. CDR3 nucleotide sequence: TGTGCCAGCAGCTCGACAGGGGATCAAGAGACCCAGTACTTC. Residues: CASSSTGDQETQYF.

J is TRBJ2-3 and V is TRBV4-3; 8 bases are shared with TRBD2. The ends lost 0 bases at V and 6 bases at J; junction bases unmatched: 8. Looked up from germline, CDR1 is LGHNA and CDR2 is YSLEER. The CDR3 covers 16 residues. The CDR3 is CASSQEHSGVMDTQYF. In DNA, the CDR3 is TGCGCCAGCAGCCAAGAGCATAGCGGGGTGATGGATACGCAGTATTTT.

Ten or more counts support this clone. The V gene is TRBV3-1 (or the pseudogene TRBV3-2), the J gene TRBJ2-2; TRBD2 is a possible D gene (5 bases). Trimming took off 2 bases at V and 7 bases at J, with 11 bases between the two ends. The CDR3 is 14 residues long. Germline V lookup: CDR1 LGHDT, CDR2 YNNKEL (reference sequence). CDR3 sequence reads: CASSQLLGNGELFF. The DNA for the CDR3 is TGTGCCAGCAGCCAACTCCTCGGGAACGGGGAGCTGTTTTTT.

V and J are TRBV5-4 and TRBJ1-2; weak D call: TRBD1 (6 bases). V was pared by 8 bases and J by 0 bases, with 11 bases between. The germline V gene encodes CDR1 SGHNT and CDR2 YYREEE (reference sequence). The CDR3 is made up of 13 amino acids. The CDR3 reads CASRDTANYGYTF. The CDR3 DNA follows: TGTGCCAGTCGGGACACAGCTAACTATGGCTACACCTTC.

CDR3 loop: CASSIFFSAGGNEQFF. Here the CDR3 DNA reads TGTGCCAGTAGTATATTTTTCTCAGCGGGAGGCAATGAGCAGTTCTTC. The rearrangement joins TRBV19 to TRBJ2-1; 9 bases are a match to TRBD2. V was clipped by 2 bases and J by 6 bases; unmatched bases: 8. Germline CDR1 reads LNHDA; CDR2 reads SQIVND (reference sequence). The CDR3 length is 16 residues.

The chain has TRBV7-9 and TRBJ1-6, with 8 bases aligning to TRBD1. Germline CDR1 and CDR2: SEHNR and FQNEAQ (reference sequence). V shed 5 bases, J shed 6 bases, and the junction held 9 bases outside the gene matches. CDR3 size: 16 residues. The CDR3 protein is CASSPTPTGVNSPLHF. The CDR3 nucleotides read TGTGCCAGCAGCCCAACACCGACAGGGGTTAATTCACCCCTCCACTTT. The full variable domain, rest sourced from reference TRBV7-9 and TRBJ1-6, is DTGVSQNPRHKITKRGQNVTFRCDPISEHNRLYWYRQTLGQGPEFLTYFQNEAQLEKSRLLSDRFSAERPKGSFSTLEIQRTEQGDSAMYLCASSPTPTGVNSPLHFGNGTRLTVT.

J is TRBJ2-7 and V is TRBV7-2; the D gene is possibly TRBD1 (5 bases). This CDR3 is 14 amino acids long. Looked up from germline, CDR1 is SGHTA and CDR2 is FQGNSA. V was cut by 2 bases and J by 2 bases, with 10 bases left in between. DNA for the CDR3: TGTGCCAGCAGCTTACAGGGCGGAGCCTACGAGCAGTACTTC. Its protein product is CASSLQGGAYEQYF.

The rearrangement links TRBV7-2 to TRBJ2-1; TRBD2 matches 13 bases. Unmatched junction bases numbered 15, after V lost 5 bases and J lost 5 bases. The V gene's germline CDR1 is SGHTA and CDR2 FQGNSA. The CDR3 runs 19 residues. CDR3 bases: TGTGCCAGCAGCGAATCCTGGACTAGCGGGAGACTCAGGGACAATGAGCAGTTCTTC. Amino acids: CASSESWTSGRLRDNEQFF.

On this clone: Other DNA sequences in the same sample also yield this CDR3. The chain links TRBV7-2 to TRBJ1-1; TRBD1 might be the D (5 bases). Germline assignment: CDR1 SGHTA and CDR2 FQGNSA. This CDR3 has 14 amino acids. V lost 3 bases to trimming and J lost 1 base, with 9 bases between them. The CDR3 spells CASSFRQSNTEAFF. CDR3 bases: TGTGCCAGCAGCTTTAGACAGTCGAACACTGAAGCTTTCTTT.

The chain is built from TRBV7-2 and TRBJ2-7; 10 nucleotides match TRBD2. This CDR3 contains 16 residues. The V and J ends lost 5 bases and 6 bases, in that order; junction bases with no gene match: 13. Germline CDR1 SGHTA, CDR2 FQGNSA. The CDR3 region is CASSPLLAGFPSEQYF. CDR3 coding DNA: TGTGCCAGCAGCCCCCTACTAGCGGGGTTTCCCTCCGAGCAGTACTTC.

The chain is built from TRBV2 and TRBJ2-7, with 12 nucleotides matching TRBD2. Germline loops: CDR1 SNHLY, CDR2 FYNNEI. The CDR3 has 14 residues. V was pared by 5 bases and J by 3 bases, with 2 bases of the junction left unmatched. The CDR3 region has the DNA TGTGCCAGCAGTCGGACTAGCGGGGTCTACGAGCAGTACTTC. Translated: CASSRTSGVYEQYF. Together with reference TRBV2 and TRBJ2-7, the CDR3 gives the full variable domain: EPEVTQTPSHQVTQMGQEVILRCVPISNHLYFYWYRQILGQKVEFLVSFYNNEISEKSEIFDDQFSVERPDGSNFTLKIRSTKLEDSAMYFCASSRTSGVYEQYFGPGTRLTVT.

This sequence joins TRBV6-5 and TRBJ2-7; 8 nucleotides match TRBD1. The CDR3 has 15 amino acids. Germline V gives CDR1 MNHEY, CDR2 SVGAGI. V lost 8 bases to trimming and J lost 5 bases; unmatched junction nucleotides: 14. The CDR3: CASVPGAGGTNEQYF. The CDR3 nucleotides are TGTGCCAGCGTCCCGGGGGCAGGGGGCACCAACGAGCAGTACTTC.